This T cell receptor (beta chain) was recovered during a study of vaccination effects on CD4 cells after COVID-19. Findings and caveats of the study: Both infection-induced and vaccine-induced clones contracted markedly at late post-vaccination timepoints.

Sequencing in the ViraFEST assay came after antigen-specific CD4+ T cells had been expanded with viral peptide pools, which were used to stimulate PBMC. Isolation of CD4+ T cells took place after approximately 10 days of culture. According to the study, vaccine recipients showed no prior SARS-CoV-2 infection and negative nucleocapsid antibodies. Each well held some 2 million PBMC cultured with around 10 ug/ml peptides and roughly 9 IU/ml IL-2. Each culture had half its medium swapped for IL-2 medium on days 3 and 7. Notes on this clone: Its specificity is unknown.

V lost 6 bases and J lost 1, with 12 bases in between. This CDR3 has 14 residues. The germline V gene has CDR1 MNHEY and CDR2 SMNVEV (reference sequence). Produced via immunoSEQ multiplex PCR; TCRdb's table is partial and in-frame only. The sample contains roughly 63,000 clones, approximately 80% of which appear only once. The chain couples TRBV27 to TRBJ1-1, with D hard to call. This TCR derives from a human donor who received a COVID-19 vaccine. The sample in question was CD4+ T cells from PBMCs cultured with SARS-CoV-2 spike peptides, obtained before COVID-19 vaccination. CDR3 coding DNA: TGTGCCAGCAGGCCTCCCCGGGGGAACACTGAAGCTTTCTTT. It encodes CASRPPRGNTEAFF.